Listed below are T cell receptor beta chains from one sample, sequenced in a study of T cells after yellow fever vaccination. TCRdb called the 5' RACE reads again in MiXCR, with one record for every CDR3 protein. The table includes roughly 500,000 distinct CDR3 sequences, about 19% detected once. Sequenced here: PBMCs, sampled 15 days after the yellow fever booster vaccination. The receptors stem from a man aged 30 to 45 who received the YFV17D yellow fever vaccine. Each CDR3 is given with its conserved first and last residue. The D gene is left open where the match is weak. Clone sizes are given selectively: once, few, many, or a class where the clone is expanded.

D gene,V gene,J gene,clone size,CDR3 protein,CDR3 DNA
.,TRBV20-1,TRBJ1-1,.,CSASIPRTTNTEAFF,TGCAGTGCTAGTATTCCCAGGACAACGAACACTGAAGCTTTCTTT
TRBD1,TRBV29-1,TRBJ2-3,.,CSVEEGTGNTDTQYF,TGCAGCGTTGAAGAAGGGACAGGGAACACAGATACGCAGTATTTT
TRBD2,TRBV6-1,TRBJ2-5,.,CASGDSRWREDGTQYF,TGTGCCAGCGGCGATTCGAGGTGGCGGGAGGATGGGACCCAGTACTTC
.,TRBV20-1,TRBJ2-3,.,CSALRPQVMTDTQYF,TGCAGTGCCCTCAGACCGCAGGTTATGACAGATACGCAGTATTTT
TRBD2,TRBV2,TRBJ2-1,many,CASSEPRPGTSEVYDEQFF,TGTGCCAGCAGTGAACCGCGTCCCGGGACTAGTGAGGTTTATGATGAGCAGTTCTTC
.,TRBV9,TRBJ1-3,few,CASSEGSSGNTIYF,TGTGCCAGCAGCGAAGGGAGCTCTGGAAACACCATATATTTT
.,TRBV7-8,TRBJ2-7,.,CASSMGSSYEQYF,TGTGCCAGCAGCATGGGAAGCTCCTACGAGCAGTACTTC
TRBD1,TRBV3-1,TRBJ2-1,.,CASSQGWDSSYNEQFF,TGTGCCAGCAGCCAAGGTTGGGACAGCTCCTACAATGAGCAGTTCTTC
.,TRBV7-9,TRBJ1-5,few,CASSSPEGDQPQHF,TGTGCCAGCAGCTCCCCAGAGGGAGATCAGCCCCAGCATTTT
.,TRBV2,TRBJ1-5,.,CASSDRQRNQPQHF,TGTGCCAGCAGTGACCGACAGAGAAATCAGCCCCAGCATTTT
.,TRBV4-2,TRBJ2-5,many,CASSQERRGETQYF,TGTGCCAGCAGCCAAGAACGTCGAGGAGAGACCCAGTACTTC
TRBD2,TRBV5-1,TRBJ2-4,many,CASRGLGNIQYF,TGCGCCAGCAGAGGACTAGGAAACATTCAGTACTTC
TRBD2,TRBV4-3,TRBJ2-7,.,CASSHTSGGSYEQYF,TGCGCCAGCAGCCATACTAGCGGTGGGAGCTACGAGCAGTACTTC
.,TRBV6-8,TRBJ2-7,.,CASSYSFGCHEQYF,TGTGCCAGCAGTTACTCGTTCGGTTGCCACGAGCAGTACTTC
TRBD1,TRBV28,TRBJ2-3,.,CASSLGTDEADTQYF,TGTGCCAGCAGCCTAGGGACAGACGAAGCAGATACGCAGTATTTT
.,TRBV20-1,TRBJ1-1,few,CSAWKDRNTEAFF,TGCAGTGCATGGAAGGACAGGAACACTGAAGCTTTCTTT
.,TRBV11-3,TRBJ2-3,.,CASSLDRGDWDTQYF,TGTGCCAGCAGCTTAGATCGCGGGGATTGGGATACGCAGTATTTT
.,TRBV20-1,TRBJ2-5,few,CSARPPVGRETQYF,TGCAGTGCTAGGCCCCCGGTAGGGCGGGAGACCCAGTACTTC
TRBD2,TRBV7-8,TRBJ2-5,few,CASSHSGAIETQYF,TGTGCCAGCAGCCATAGCGGGGCAATTGAGACCCAGTACTTC
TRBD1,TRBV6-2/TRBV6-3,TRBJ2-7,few,CASSFPTGTGEQYF,TGTGCCAGCAGTTTCCCGACAGGGACGGGGGAGCAGTACTTC
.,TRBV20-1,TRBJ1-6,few,CSARAGVPLHF,TGCAGTGCTAGAGCGGGAGTCCCCCTCCACTTT
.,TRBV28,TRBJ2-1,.,CATTPLRGSYNEQFF,TGTGCCACAACCCCCTTAAGGGGTTCCTACAATGAGCAGTTCTTC
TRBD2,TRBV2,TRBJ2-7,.,CASSGGLAVGMKEQYF,TGTGCCAGCAGTGGGGGACTAGCCGTTGGAATGAAGGAGCAGTACTTC
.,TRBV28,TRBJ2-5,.,CASSLTLLQETQYF,TGTGCCAGCAGTTTAACCCTCCTCCAAGAGACCCAGTACTTC
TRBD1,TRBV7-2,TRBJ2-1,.,CASSPRQGSSYNEQFF,TGTGCCAGCAGCCCCCGACAGGGGAGCTCCTACAATGAGCAGTTCTTC
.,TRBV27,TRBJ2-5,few,CASRDSRGLGQETQYF,TGTGCCAGCAGAGACTCGAGAGGTTTAGGACAAGAGACCCAGTACTTC
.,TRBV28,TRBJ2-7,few,CASRDFRIPSDEQYF,TGTGCCAGCAGGGATTTCAGGATTCCGAGTGACGAGCAGTACTTC
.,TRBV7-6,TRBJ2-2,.,CASSSPGLNTGELFF,TGTGCCAGCAGCTCTCCGGGATTGAACACCGGGGAGCTGTTTTTT
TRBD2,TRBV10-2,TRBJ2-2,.,CASRGRAGELFF,TGCGCCAGCAGAGGGAGGGCCGGGGAGCTGTTTTTT